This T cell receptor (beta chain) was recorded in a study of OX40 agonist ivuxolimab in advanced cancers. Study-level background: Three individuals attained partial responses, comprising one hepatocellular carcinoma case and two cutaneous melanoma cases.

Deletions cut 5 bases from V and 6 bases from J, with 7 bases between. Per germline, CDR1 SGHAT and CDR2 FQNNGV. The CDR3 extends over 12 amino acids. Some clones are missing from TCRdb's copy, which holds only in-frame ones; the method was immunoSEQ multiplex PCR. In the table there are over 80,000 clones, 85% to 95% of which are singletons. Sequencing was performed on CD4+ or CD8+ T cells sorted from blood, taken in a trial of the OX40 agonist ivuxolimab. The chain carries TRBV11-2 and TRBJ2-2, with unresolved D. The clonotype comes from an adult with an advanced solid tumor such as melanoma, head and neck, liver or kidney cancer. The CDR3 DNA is TGTGCCAGCAGCGGCGGCGCCGGGGAGCTGTTTTTT. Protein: CASSGGAGELFF.